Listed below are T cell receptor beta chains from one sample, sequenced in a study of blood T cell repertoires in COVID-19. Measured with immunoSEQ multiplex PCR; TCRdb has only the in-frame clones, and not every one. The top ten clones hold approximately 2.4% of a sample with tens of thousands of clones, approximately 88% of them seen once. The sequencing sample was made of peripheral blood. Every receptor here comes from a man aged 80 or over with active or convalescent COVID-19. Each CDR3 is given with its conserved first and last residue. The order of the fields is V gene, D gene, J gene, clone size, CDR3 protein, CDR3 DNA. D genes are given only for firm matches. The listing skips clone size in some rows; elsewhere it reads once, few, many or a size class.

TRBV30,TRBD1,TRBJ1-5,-,CACGTGGDQPQHF,TGTGCCTGTGGGACAGGGGGCGATCAGCCCCAGCATTTT
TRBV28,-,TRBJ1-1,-,CASLGAGNTEAFF,TGTGCCAGCCTAGGGGCAGGGAACACTGAAGCTTTCTTT
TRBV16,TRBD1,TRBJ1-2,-,CASSQGQGWYYGYTF,TGTGCCAGCAGCCAAGGACAGGGGTGGTACTATGGCTACACCTTC
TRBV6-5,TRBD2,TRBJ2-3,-,CASSWGIGGTDTQYF,TGTGCCAGCAGCTGGGGCATCGGGGGGACAGATACGCAGTATTTT
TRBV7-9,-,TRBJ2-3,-,CASRKQGNTDTQYF,TGTGCCAGCAGAAAACAGGGTAACACAGATACGCAGTATTTT
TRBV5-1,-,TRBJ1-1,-,CASSFMQGLAGNTEAFF,TGCGCCAGCAGTTTTATGCAGGGGTTGGCGGGGAACACTGAAGCTTTCTTT
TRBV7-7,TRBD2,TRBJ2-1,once,CASSLMPSGGLSSYNEQFF,TGTGCTAGCAGCTTAATGCCTAGCGGGGGGCTGAGCTCCTACAATGAGCAGTTCTTC
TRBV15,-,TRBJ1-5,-,CATSRDRFIIGPQHF,TGTGCCACCAGCAGAGACAGGTTTATAATCGGGCCCCAGCATTTT
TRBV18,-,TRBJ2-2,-,CASSRPGSGELFF,TGTGCCAGCTCCCGACCGGGGTCCGGGGAGCTGTTTTTT
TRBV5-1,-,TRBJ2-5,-,CASSLAGSVWETQYF,TGCGCCAGCAGCTTGGCTGGCAGTGTGTGGGAGACCCAGTACTTC
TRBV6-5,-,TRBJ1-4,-,CASSQDSGKYEKLFF,TGTGCCAGCAGCCAAGACTCCGGAAAGTATGAAAAACTGTTTTTT
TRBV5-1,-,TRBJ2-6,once,CASSVRTSYGANVLTF,TGCGCCAGCAGCGTCCGGACATCATATGGGGCCAACGTCCTGACTTTC
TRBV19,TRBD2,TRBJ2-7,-,CASSTGLVLEQYF,TGTGCCAGTAGTACAGGACTAGTCCTCGAGCAGTACTTC
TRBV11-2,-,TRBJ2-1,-,CASSFRGFYNEQFF,TGTGCCAGCAGCTTTCGCGGGTTTTACAATGAGCAGTTCTTC
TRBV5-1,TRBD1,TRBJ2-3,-,CASSYGTGGLDTQYF,TGCGCCAGCAGCTACGGGACAGGGGGACTGGATACGCAGTATTTT
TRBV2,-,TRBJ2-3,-,CASTPTRGRGTDTQYF,TGTGCCAGCACCCCAACCCGGGGGAGAGGGACAGATACGCAGTATTTT
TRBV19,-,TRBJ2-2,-,CASSIQGSGELFF,TGTGCCAGTAGTATTCAGGGGTCCGGGGAGCTGTTTTTT
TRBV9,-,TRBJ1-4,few,CASSLTSRGEKLFF,TGTGCCAGCAGCCTTACCTCGCGGGGTGAAAAACTGTTTTTT
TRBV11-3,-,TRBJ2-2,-,CASSLVPGAGELFF,TGTGCCAGCAGCTTAGTACCGGGGGCCGGGGAGCTGTTTTTT
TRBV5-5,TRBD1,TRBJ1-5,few,CASSATGTGPNQPQHF,TGTGCCAGCAGCGCTACAGGGACAGGGCCTAATCAGCCCCAGCATTTT
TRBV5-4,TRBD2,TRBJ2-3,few,CASSPRGGGPFNTQYF,TGTGCCAGCAGCCCCAGGGGCGGGGGGCCCTTCAATACGCAGTATTTT
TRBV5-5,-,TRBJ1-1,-,CASSPAGLNTEAFF,TGTGCCAGCAGCCCGGCGGGGCTGAACACTGAAGCTTTCTTT
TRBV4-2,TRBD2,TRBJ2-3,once,CASSQVKREGDTDTQYF,TGTGCCAGCAGCCAAGTAAAACGGGAGGGAGACACAGATACGCAGTATTTT
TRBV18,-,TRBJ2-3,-,CASSPGGRGDTQYF,TGTGCCAGCTCACCGGGGGGGCGCGGAGATACGCAGTATTTT
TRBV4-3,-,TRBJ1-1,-,CASSQGHPREAEAFF,TGCGCCAGCAGCCAAGGGCACCCCAGGGAAGCTGAAGCTTTCTTT
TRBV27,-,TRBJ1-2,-,CASRATAGSYGYTF,TGTGCCAGCAGAGCGACAGCGGGCTCTTACGGCTACACCTTC
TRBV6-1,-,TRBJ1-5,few,CASSEAGGGDQPQHF,TGTGCCAGCAGTGAAGCTGGAGGCGGAGATCAGCCCCAGCATTTT